This T cell receptor (beta chain) was recorded in a study of blood T cell repertoires in COVID-19. Here immunoSEQ multiplex PCR was the method, and the copy in TCRdb shows in-frame clones only, minus some. The sample lists about 180,000 clones; over 65% were seen once. CDR1 is LNHDA and CDR2 is SQIVND in the germline V gene (reference sequence). The length of the CDR3 is 13 residues. V was pared by 6 bases and J by 3 bases, with 11 bases between. The rearrangement uses TRBV19 and TRBJ2-5; D might be TRBD2 (6 bases). The TCR originated in a person aged 70 to 85 with COVID-19, enrolled during active disease. The sample was peripheral blood. CDR3 residues: CASRGLDEETQYF. DNA of the CDR3: TGTGCCAGTAGGGGACTTGATGAAGAGACCCAGTACTTC.